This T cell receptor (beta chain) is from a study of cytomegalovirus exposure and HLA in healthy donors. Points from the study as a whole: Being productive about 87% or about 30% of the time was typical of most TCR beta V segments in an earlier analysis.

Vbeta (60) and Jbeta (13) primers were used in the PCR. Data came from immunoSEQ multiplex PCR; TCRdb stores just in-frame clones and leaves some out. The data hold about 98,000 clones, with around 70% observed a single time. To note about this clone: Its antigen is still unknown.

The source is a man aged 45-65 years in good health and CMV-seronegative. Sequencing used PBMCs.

The CDR3 spells CASSPGGTGGYEQYF. Here the CDR3 DNA reads TGTGCCAGCAGCCCCGGGGGGACAGGGGGCTACGAGCAGTACTTC. The chain uses TRBV5-5 and TRBJ2-7, with TRBD1 matching over 11 bases. The V gene end was trimmed by 4 bases and the J gene end by 3 bases; junction bases not matched to a gene: 6. The CDR3 totals 15 residues. Germline values: CDR1 SGHKS, CDR2 YYEKEE (reference sequence).